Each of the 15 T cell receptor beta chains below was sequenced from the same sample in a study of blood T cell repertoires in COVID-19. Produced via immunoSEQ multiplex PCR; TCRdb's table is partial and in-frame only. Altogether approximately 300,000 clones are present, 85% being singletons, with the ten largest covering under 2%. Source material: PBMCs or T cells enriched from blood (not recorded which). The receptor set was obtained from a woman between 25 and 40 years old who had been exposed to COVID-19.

The CDR3 DNA sequence: TGTGCCAGTAGCGAAAATGCAGGGTTTGCAACTAATGAAAAACTGTTTTTT. This encodes CASSENAGFATNEKLFF. The rearrangement joins TRBV19 to TRBJ1-4, with a tentative D call TRBD1 (5 bases). This CDR3 has 17 amino acids. The V end was cut by 6 bases, the J end by 0 bases, with 17 bases between. CDR1 is LNHDA, CDR2 SQIVND, per germline (reference sequence).

The CDR3 DNA follows: TGTGCCAGCAGCTATAGCGGGGGGGTCACAGATACGCAGTATTTT. Amino acids: CASSYSGGVTDTQYF. V is TRBV7-6 and J is TRBJ2-3; 11 nucleotides align to TRBD2. The CDR3 totals 15 residues. The ends lost 4 bases at V and 2 bases at J; junction bases unmatched: 2. CDR1 SGHVS and CDR2 FNYEAQ come from the germline V gene.

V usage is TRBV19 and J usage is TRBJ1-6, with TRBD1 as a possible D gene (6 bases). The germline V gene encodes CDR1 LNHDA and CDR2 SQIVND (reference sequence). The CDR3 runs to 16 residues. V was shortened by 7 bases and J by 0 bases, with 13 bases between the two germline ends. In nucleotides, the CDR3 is TGTGCCAGTACCCCGGACAGAGACTCCTATAATTCACCCCTCCACTTT. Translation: CASTPDRDSYNSPLHF. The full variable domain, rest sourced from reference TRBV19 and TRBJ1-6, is DGGITQSPKYLFRKEGQNVTLSCEQNLNHDAMYWYRQDPGQGLRLIYYSQIVNDFQKGDIAEGYSVSREKKESFPLTVTSAQKNPTAFYLCASTPDRDSYNSPLHFGNGTRLTVT.

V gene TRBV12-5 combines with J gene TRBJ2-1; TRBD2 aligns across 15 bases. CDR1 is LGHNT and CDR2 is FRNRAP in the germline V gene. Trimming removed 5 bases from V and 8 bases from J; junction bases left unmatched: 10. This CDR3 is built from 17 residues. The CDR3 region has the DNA TGTGCTAGTGGTCTTGGACTAGCGGGAGGGTTTGTACATGAGCAGTTCTTC. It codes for CASGLGLAGGFVHEQFF. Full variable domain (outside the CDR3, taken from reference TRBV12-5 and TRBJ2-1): DARVTQTPRHKVTEMGQEVTMRCQPILGHNTVFWYRQTMMQGLELLAYFRNRAPLDDSGMPKDRFSAEMPDATLATLKIQPSEPRDSAVYFCASGLGLAGGFVHEQFFGPGTRLTVL.

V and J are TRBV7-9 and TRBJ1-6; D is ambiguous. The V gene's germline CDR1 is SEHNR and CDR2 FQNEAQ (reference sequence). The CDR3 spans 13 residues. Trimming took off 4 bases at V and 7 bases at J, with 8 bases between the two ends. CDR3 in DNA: TGTGCCAGCAGCTCAAATCAGAATTCACCCCTCCACTTT. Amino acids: CASSSNQNSPLHF. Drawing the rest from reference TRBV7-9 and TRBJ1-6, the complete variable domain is DTGVSQNPRHKITKRGQNVTFRCDPISEHNRLYWYRQTLGQGPEFLTYFQNEAQLEKSRLLSDRFSAERPKGSFSTLEIQRTEQGDSAMYLCASSSNQNSPLHFGNGTRLTVT.

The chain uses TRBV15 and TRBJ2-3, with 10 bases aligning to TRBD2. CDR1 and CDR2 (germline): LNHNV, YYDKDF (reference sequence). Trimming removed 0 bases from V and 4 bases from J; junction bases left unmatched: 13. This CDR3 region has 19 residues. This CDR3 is CATSRDWGVLAGDADTQYF. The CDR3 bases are TGTGCCACCAGCAGAGATTGGGGAGTGCTAGCGGGAGACGCAGATACGCAGTATTTT.

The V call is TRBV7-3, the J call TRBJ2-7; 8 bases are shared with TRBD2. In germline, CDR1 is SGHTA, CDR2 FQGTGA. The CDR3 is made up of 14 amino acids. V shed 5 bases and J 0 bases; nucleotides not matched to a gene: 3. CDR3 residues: CASSISGTSYEQYF. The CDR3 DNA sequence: TGTGCCAGCAGCATTAGCGGGACCTCCTACGAGCAGTACTTC.

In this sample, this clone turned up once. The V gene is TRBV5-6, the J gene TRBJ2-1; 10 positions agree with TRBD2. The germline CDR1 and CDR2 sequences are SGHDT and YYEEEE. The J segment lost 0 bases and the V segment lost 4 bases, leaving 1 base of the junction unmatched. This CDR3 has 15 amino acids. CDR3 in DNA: TGTGCCAGCAGCCCTAGCGGGAGCTCCTACAATGAGCAGTTCTTC. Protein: CASSPSGSSYNEQFF.

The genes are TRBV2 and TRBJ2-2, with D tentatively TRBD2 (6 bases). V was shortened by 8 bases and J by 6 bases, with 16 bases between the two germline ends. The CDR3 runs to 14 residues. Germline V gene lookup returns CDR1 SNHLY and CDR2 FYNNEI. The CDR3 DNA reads TGTGCCAGCGAAGTGGGAGGTGGGCCCGGGGAGCTGTTTTTT. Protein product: CASEVGGGPGELFF.

This CDR3 is CASSISAGERYEQYF. CDR3 nucleotides: TGTGCCAGTAGTATTAGCGCGGGGGAACGCTACGAGCAGTACTTC. This chain uses TRBV19 with TRBJ2-7, with 7 bases aligning to TRBD2. From germline, CDR1 is LNHDA and CDR2 SQIVND (reference sequence). The CDR3 consists of 15 residues. The trim removed 3 bases at V and 3 bases at J, leaving 8 bases unmatched.

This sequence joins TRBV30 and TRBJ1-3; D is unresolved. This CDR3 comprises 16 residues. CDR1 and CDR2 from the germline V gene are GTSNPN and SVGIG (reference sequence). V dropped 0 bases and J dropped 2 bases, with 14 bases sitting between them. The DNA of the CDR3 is TGTGCCTGGAGTGTAAATGCGGGAAGCACTGGAAACACCATATATTTT. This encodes CAWSVNAGSTGNTIYF.

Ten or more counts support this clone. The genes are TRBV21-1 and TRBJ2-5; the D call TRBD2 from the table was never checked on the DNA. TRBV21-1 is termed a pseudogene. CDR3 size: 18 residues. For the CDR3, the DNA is TGTGCCAGCAGCAAAGTAAGTAGCGGTATCAATTTCCAAGAGACCCAGTACTTC. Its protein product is CASSKVSSGINFQETQYF.

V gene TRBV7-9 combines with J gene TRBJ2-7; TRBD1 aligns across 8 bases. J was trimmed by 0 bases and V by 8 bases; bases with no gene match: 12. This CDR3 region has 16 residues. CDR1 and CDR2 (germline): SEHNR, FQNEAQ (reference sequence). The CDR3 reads CASRGQVRAGSYEQYF. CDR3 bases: TGTGCCAGCCGGGGACAGGTTCGAGCCGGCTCCTACGAGCAGTACTTC.

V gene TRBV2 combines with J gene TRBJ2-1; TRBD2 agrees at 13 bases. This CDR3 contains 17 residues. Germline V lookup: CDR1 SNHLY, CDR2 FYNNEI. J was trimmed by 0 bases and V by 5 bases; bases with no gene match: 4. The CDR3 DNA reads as TGTGCCAGCAGTCCGTGGACTAGCGGGAGCTCCTACAATGAGCAGTTCTTC. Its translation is CASSPWTSGSSYNEQFF.

CDR3 amino acids: CASSPSGGYTGELFF. The DNA of the CDR3 is TGTGCCAGCAGTCCTAGCGGGGGGTACACCGGGGAGCTGTTTTTT. The rearrangement uses TRBV6-5 and TRBJ2-2, with 11 nucleotides matching TRBD2. Unmatched junction bases numbered 2, after V lost 5 bases and J lost 3 bases. CDR1 is MNHEY and CDR2 is SVGAGI in the germline V gene. The CDR3 extends over 15 amino acids.